This T cell receptor (beta chain) was recovered during a study of CD8 T cells in Susac syndrome. Reverse transcription used roughly 0.45 to 1 ug RNA and random hexamers. TCR beta CDR3 was amplified by immunoSEQ multiplex PCR. This amplification extended across 54 Vbeta and 13 Jbeta segments. TCRdb processed the immunoSEQ multiplex PCR reads anew with MiXCR; each CDR3 protein has one entry. The sample includes roughly 120,000 distinct CDR3 sequences, around 94% of them seen just once. The TEMRA cells underwent FACS enrichment, while the CD8+ and CD4+ T cells underwent negative isolation. The CDR3 has 14 amino acids. The germline gives CDR1 ENHRY, CDR2 SYGVKD. V was shortened by 4 bases and J by 4 bases, with 13 bases between the two germline ends.

The specimen sequenced was CD4+ T cells from PBMCs. The chain uses TRBV10-3 and TRBJ1-1; TRBD1 might be the D (6 bases). This receptor was obtained from a human donor with multiple sclerosis. The CDR3 here is CAISGTGLVTEAFF. DNA for the CDR3: TGTGCCATCAGTGGAACAGGGTTGGTCACTGAAGCTTTCTTT.